The rows below give T cell receptor beta chains drawn from one sample of a study of blood T cell repertoires in COVID-19. Libraries were prepared by immunoSEQ multiplex PCR; TCRdb keeps only in-frame clonotypes and omits some of them. There are fewer than 70,000 clones in the sample; less than 90% occur only once, and about 8% lies in the top ten. The sequenced sample was peripheral blood. These TCRs come from a woman aged 70-85 years with active COVID-19. The CDR3 runs from the conserved cysteine through the conserved F or W. Fields, in order: J gene, V gene, CDR3 protein.

j_gene: TRBJ1-5; v_gene: TRBV6-2/TRBV6-3; CDR3aa: CASSISPDRGNQPQHF
j_gene: TRBJ1-2; v_gene: TRBV27; CDR3aa: CASSRQAFNYGYTF
j_gene: TRBJ2-6; v_gene: TRBV2; CDR3aa: CASRRPGQQKRTGANVLTF
j_gene: TRBJ2-3; v_gene: TRBV28; CDR3aa: CASVGGTDTQYF
j_gene: TRBJ2-2; v_gene: TRBV29-1; CDR3aa: CSVERTGNTGELFF
j_gene: TRBJ2-1; v_gene: TRBV9; CDR3aa: CASSPQLALAGAGHNEQFF
j_gene: TRBJ2-3; v_gene: TRBV29-1; CDR3aa: CSVEYPTSGGTDTQYF
j_gene: TRBJ2-7; v_gene: TRBV2; CDR3aa: CASNLAGQGSEQYF
j_gene: TRBJ1-5; v_gene: TRBV7-2; CDR3aa: CASSHRQGKGLGNQPQHF
j_gene: TRBJ2-1; v_gene: TRBV4-2; CDR3aa: CASSQESSAYNEQFF
j_gene: TRBJ1-1; v_gene: TRBV28; CDR3aa: CASIPPSGGNTEAFF
j_gene: TRBJ2-5; v_gene: TRBV5-4; CDR3aa: CASSPIQRASREETQYF
j_gene: TRBJ1-5; v_gene: TRBV7-6; CDR3aa: CASSLARSPSNQPQHF
j_gene: TRBJ1-5; v_gene: TRBV19; CDR3aa: CASSIEGGAAAQPQHF
j_gene: TRBJ2-4; v_gene: TRBV28; CDR3aa: CASSPPGGENIQYF
j_gene: TRBJ2-7; v_gene: TRBV4-1; CDR3aa: CASSQDWRQGDYEQYF
j_gene: TRBJ2-1; v_gene: TRBV6-2/TRBV6-3; CDR3aa: CASSYQGRYNEQFF
j_gene: TRBJ1-5; v_gene: TRBV28; CDR3aa: CASSLQGAGGQPQHF
j_gene: TRBJ2-7; v_gene: TRBV5-1; CDR3aa: CASSPGQGFYEQYF
j_gene: TRBJ2-5; v_gene: TRBV12-3/TRBV12-4; CDR3aa: CASSKQGQETQYF
j_gene: TRBJ1-2; v_gene: TRBV28; CDR3aa: CASSFRVYGYTF
j_gene: TRBJ1-1; v_gene: TRBV7-6; CDR3aa: CASSLFSSGNTEAFF
j_gene: TRBJ1-2; v_gene: TRBV15; CDR3aa: CATTPGALYGYTF
j_gene: TRBJ1-3; v_gene: TRBV5-4; CDR3aa: CASSIGGTGNTIYF
j_gene: TRBJ1-4; v_gene: TRBV19; CDR3aa: CASRAWDRENEKLFF
j_gene: TRBJ2-1; v_gene: TRBV19; CDR3aa: CASSRDAGTSDEQFF
j_gene: TRBJ2-7; v_gene: TRBV11-2; CDR3aa: CASSPGATSYEQYF
j_gene: TRBJ1-1; v_gene: TRBV6-5; CDR3aa: CASIIGVPGTEAFF
j_gene: TRBJ1-2; v_gene: TRBV30; CDR3aa: CAWTQNYGYTF
j_gene: TRBJ2-4; v_gene: TRBV4-1; CDR3aa: CASSQETSGRDTPKNIQYF
j_gene: TRBJ2-1; v_gene: TRBV7-3; CDR3aa: CASSRTSTYNEQFF
j_gene: TRBJ1-3; v_gene: TRBV5-1; CDR3aa: CASSLSTTSGNTIYF
j_gene: TRBJ1-1; v_gene: TRBV28; CDR3aa: CASSFQNMNTEAFF
j_gene: TRBJ2-7; v_gene: TRBV28; CDR3aa: CASSLSAGTGPRDEQYF
j_gene: TRBJ1-6; v_gene: TRBV5-1; CDR3aa: CASSLEFQNSPLHF
j_gene: TRBJ2-3; v_gene: TRBV5-1; CDR3aa: CASSYTDTQYF
j_gene: TRBJ1-5; v_gene: TRBV5-5; CDR3aa: CASSEYGDQPQHF
j_gene: TRBJ2-2; v_gene: TRBV19; CDR3aa: CASSKGLAERGELFF
j_gene: TRBJ1-2; v_gene: TRBV4-1; CDR3aa: CASSHGRDQENYGYTF
j_gene: TRBJ2-5; v_gene: TRBV5-1; CDR3aa: CASSLGGGDETQYF
j_gene: TRBJ2-6; v_gene: TRBV13; CDR3aa: CASSLAGGLSGANVLTF
j_gene: TRBJ2-7; v_gene: TRBV9; CDR3aa: CASSVGARSYEQYF
j_gene: TRBJ2-5; v_gene: TRBV14; CDR3aa: CASSPLAGVDQETQYF
j_gene: TRBJ2-1; v_gene: TRBV7-3; CDR3aa: CASSLYGGDTYNEQFF
j_gene: TRBJ1-2; v_gene: TRBV9; CDR3aa: CASSTWTGGDGYTF
j_gene: TRBJ2-7; v_gene: TRBV13; CDR3aa: CASSSALLAGGSYEQYF
j_gene: TRBJ2-1; v_gene: TRBV7-9; CDR3aa: CASSSNTGTSFYNEQFF
j_gene: TRBJ2-3; v_gene: TRBV6-5; CDR3aa: CASSHEGRGDTQYF
j_gene: TRBJ2-3; v_gene: TRBV18; CDR3aa: CASSLQGKGTDTQYF
j_gene: TRBJ2-3; v_gene: TRBV13; CDR3aa: CASSPETSGSSDTQYF
j_gene: TRBJ1-2; v_gene: TRBV11-2; CDR3aa: CASSLSLPSGYGYTF
j_gene: TRBJ2-7; v_gene: TRBV7-3; CDR3aa: CASSLEDTSYEQYF
j_gene: TRBJ2-7; v_gene: TRBV4-1; CDR3aa: CASSQEGSGREDSYEQYF
j_gene: TRBJ2-7; v_gene: TRBV5-6; CDR3aa: CASSGTGAYSYEQYF
j_gene: TRBJ2-1; v_gene: TRBV21-1; CDR3aa: CASSSLSLSDEQFF